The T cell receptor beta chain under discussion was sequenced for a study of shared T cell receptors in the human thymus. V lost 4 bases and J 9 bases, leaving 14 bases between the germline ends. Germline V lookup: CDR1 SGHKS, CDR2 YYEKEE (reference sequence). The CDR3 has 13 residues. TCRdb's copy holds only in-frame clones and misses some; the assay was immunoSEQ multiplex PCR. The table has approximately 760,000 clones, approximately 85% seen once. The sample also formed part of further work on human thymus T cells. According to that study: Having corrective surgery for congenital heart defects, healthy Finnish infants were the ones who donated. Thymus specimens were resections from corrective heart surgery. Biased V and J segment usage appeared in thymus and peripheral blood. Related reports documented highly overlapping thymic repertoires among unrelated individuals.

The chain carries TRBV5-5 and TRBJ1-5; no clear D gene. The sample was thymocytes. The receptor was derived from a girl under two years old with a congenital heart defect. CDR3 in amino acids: CASSEGAQAPQHF. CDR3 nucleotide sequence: TGTGCCAGCAGCGAGGGTGCTCAGGCGCCCCAGCATTTT.